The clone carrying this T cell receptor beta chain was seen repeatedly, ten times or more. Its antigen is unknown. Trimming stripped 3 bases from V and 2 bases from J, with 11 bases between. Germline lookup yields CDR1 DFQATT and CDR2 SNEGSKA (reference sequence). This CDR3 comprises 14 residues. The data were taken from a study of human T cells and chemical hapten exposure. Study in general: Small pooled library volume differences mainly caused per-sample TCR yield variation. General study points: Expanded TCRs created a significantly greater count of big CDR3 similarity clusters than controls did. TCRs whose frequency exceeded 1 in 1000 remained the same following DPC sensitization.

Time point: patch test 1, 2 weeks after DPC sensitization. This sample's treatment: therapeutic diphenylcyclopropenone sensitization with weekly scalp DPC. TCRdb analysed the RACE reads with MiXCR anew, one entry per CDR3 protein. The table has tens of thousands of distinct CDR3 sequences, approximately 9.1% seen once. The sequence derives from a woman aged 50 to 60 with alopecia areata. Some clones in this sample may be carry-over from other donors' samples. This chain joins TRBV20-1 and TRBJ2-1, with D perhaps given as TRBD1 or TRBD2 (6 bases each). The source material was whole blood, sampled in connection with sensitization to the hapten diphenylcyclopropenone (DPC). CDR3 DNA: TGCAGTGCTAGGCGGAGGGACACCTACAATGAGCAGTTCTTC. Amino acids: CSARRRDTYNEQFF.